This T cell receptor (beta chain) was found in a study of blood T cells in healthy people across ages. This CDR3 is 16 amino acids long. In germline, CDR1 is SGDLS, CDR2 YYNGEE. The V segment lost 0 bases and the J segment 11 bases; nucleotides outside the gene matches: 15. A sample-barcoded 5' primer and a J-beta primer mix were used in a second PCR of roughly 7 to 12 cycles. TCRdb re-derived calls from the 5' RACE reads in MiXCR, one entry per CDR3 protein. The sample carries 780,000 or so distinct CDR3 sequences, approximately 53% recorded once. This TCR was sampled from a man aged 35 to 55 in good health. Sequencing was done on a sample of blood. The chain joins TRBV9 to TRBJ2-5; 8 bases line up with TRBD2. CDR3 DNA: TGTGCCAGCAGCGTAGGAAGCGGGAGATCGTACAATGAGCAGTACTTC. Encoded protein: CASSVGSGRSYNEQYF.